This TCR delta chain was obtained from a study of γδ T cells in repeated Plasmodium falciparum infection. Vgamma9/Vdelta2+ and Vdelta2-negative gammadelta T cells were flow-sorted from PBMC for bulk sequencing. V was clipped by 4 bases and J by 4 bases; unmatched bases: 12. CDR1 NSMFDY and CDR2 ISSIKDK come from the germline V gene. This CDR3 region has 15 residues. TCRdb reanalysed the multiplex PCR reads via CATT. The sample lists 70,000 to 95,000 delta-chain clones; under 1.5% were seen once. This clone appeared many times. The origin of this receptor is a pool of human donors (malaria-infected and uninfected, not separated). Input material: gamma-delta T cells from blood. V gene TRAV29/DV5 combines with J gene TRDJ1; 8 nucleotides match TRDD3. The J gene, absent from TCRdb, was called here by matching the DNA to germline. The CDR3 DNA reads TGTGCAGCATTTAACTGGGGGCCCCGGAGCGATAAACTCATCTTT. It encodes CAAFNWGPRSDKLIF.